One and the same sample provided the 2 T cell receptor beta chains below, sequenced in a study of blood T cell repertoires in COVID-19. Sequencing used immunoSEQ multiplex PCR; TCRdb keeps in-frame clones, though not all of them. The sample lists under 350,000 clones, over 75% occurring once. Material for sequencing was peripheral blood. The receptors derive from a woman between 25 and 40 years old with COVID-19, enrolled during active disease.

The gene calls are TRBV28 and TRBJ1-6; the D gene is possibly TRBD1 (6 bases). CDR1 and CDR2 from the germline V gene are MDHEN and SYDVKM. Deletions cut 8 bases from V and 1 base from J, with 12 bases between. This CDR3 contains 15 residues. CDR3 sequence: CASEGGRSYNSPLHF. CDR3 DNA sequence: TGTGCCAGCGAGGGGGGGAGGTCCTATAATTCACCCCTCCACTTT.

CDR3 DNA sequence: TGTGCCAGCTCACCACTCCCCCCCGCCCCCGACAGGGGGCGCATCTACGAGCAGTACTTC. It yields the protein CASSPLPPAPDRGRIYEQYF. The J gene is TRBJ2-7, the V gene TRBV18; 10 nucleotides agree with TRBD1. The CDR3 contains 20 residues. The germline gives CDR1 KGHSH, CDR2 LQKENI. The trim removed 1 base at V and 3 bases at J, leaving 18 bases unmatched.